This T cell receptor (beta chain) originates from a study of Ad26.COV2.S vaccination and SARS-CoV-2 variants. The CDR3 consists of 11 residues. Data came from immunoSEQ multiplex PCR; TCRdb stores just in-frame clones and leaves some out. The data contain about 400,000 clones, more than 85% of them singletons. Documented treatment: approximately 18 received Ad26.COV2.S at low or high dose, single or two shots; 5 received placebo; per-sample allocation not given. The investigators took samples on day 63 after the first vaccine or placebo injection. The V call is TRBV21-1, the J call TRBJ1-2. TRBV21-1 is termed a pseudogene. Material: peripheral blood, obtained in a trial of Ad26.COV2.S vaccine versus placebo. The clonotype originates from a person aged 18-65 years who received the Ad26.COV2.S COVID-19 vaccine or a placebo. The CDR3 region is CASSPVGGYTF. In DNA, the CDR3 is TGTGCCAGCAGCCCGGTTGGGGGCTACACCTTC.